This T cell receptor (beta chain) appears in the sequencing data of a study of technical replicates of blood from a few donors. V lost 1 base, J lost 1 base, and 7 bases stayed unmatched. Germline CDR1 and CDR2: SGHRS and YFSETQ. This CDR3 region has 17 residues. Here immunoSEQ multiplex PCR was the method, and the copy in TCRdb shows in-frame clones only, minus some. The table includes about 89,000 clones, 94% detected once. The chain has TRBV5-1 and TRBJ2-5, with 10 bases aligning to TRBD2. This TCR was sampled from a human donor in good health. Sequences were obtained from T cells isolated from PBMCs. The CDR3 DNA sequence: TGCGCCAGCAGCTTGAGGACTAGCGGCCTTCTCCAAGAGACCCAGTACTTC. It codes for CASSLRTSGLLQETQYF.